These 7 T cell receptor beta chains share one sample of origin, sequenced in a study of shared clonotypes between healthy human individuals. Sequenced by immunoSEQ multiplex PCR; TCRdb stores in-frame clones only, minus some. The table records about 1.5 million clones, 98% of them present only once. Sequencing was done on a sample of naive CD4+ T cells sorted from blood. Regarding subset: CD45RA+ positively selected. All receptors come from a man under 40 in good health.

For the CDR3, the DNA is TGCGCCAGCAGCTTGGGGTTGGGGTCGGGGAGTTACTACGAGCAGTACTTC. Its translation: CASSLGLGSGSYYEQYF. The chain recombines TRBV5-1 with TRBJ2-7; D may be TRBD2 (5 bases). V dropped 0 bases and J dropped 3 bases, with 19 bases sitting between them. The CDR3 is 17 residues long. Germline-derived CDR1 and CDR2 are SGHRS and YFSETQ.

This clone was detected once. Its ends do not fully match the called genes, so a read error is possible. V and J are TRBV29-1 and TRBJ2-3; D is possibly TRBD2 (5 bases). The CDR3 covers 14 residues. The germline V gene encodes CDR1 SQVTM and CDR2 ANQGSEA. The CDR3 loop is CGIHPRGLTDTQYF. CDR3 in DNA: TGTGGGATCCATCCCCGGGGTCTCACAGATACGCAGTATTTT.

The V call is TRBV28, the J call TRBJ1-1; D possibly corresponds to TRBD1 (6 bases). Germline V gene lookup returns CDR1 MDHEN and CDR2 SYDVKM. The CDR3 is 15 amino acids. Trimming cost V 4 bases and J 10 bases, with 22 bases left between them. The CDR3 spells CASSWTAVAPEGAFF. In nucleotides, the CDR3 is TGTGCCAGCAGTTGGACAGCTGTGGCCCCTGAGGGAGCTTTCTTT. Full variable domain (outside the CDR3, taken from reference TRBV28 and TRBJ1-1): DVKVTQSSRYLVKRTGEKVFLECVQDMDHENMFWYRQDPGLGLRLIYFSYDVKMKEKGDIPEGYSVSREKKERFSLILESASTNQTSMYLCASSWTAVAPEGAFFGQGTRLTVV.

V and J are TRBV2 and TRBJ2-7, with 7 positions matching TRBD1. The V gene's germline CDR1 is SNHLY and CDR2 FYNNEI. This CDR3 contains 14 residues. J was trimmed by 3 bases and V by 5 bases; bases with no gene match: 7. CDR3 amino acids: CASSQQGRYYEQYF. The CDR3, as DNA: TGTGCCAGCAGTCAACAGGGGAGATACTACGAGCAGTACTTC. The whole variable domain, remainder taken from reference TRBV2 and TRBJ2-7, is EPEVTQTPSHQVTQMGQEVILRCVPISNHLYFYWYRQILGQKVEFLVSFYNNEISEKSEIFDDQFSVERPDGSNFTLKIRSTKLEDSAMYFCASSQQGRYYEQYFGPGTRLTVT.

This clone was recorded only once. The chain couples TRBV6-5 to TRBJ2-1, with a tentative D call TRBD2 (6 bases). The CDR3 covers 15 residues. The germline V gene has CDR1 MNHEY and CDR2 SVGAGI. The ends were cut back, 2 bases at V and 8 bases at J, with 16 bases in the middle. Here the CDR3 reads CASSYTGSGGHEQFF. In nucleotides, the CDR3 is TGTGCCAGCAGTTACACCGGGAGTGGGGGACATGAGCAGTTCTTC.

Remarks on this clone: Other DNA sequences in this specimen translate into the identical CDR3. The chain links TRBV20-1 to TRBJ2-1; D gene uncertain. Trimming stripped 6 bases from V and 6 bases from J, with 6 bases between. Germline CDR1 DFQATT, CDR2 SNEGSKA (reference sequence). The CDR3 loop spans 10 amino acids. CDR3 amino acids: CSALGNEQFF. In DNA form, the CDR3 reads TGCAGTGCCTTAGGCAATGAGCAGTTCTTC.

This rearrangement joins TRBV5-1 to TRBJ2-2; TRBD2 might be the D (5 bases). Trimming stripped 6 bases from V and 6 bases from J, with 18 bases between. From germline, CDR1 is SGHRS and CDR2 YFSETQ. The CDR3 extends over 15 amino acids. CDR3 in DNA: TGCGCCAGCACTCCGAGGGCCAGCCTGTCCGGGGAGCTGTTTTTT. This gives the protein CASTPRASLSGELFF.